This TCR beta chain was profiled in a study of human T cells and chemical hapten exposure. This clonotype has just a few counts. Time point in this sample: patch test 2, 6 weeks after DPC sensitization. Noted treatment: therapeutic diphenylcyclopropenone sensitization with weekly scalp DPC. Each CDR3 protein is one row after TCRdb ran MiXCR on the RACE reads. The sample shows approximately 110,000 distinct CDR3 sequences, about a tenth of them seen only once. Losses at the gene ends were 8 bases for V and 5 bases for J; bases not matched to a gene: 7. The CDR3 sequence is 14 residues long. The source was whole blood, collected in connection with sensitization to the hapten diphenylcyclopropenone (DPC). This receptor was taken from a woman aged 35 to 49 with alopecia areata. Some clones in this sample may be carry-over from other donors' samples. V is TRBV12-3 or TRBV12-4 and J is TRBJ2-5; 11 nucleotides match TRBD1. The DNA for the CDR3 is TGTGCCAGCTGTAAGGACAGGGGGCGGGAGACCCAGTACTTC. This gives the protein CASCKDRGRETQYF.